This T cell receptor beta chain originates from a study of T cell repertoires in cytomegalovirus infection (dated by TCRdb to between 2018 and 2021). Study-level background: The peptide stimulations were aimed at well-studied HLA-B-restricted epitopes as well as recently identified HLA-C-restricted CMV epitopes, whose presentation resists viral immunomodulation. Donor HLA type was relevant to the analysis, because carriage of CMV infection together with the matching HLA type was indicated by public TCR beta signatures. Overall study outcomes, separate from this receptor: The ex vivo response was dominated by HLA-C-restricted CMV-specific TCR beta clonotypes, which also provided the single most frequent clonotype in two of eight donors. Cumulative frequency of public TCR beta family members discriminated carriers of CMV infection plus the relevant HLA type in this cohort and an independent approximately 340-donor cohort.

From its cysteine to its phenylalanine, the CDR3 spans 16 amino acids. Only the CDR3 portion is preserved as DNA: 48 bases, with reading frame beginning at the first base. CDR1 and CDR2 (LNHDA, SQIVND) derive from the germline V gene (reference sequence). Trimming removed 5 bases from V and 5 bases from J; the gene matches leave 10 bases unexplained. The instrument was an Illumina HiSeq 1500. The public reads were reprocessed in TCRdb via fastp at Q25 and MiXCR, keeping in-frame beta chains. Each entry is one CDR3 protein sequence, shown with its most common DNA and genes. A total of about 700,000 distinct CDR3 sequences appear in this sample, 30% to 35% of them only once. 15% to 20% of the sample goes to the ten largest clones. As for this clonotype: Its recognized antigen is unknown. No per-base quality is available; no much larger clone lies one base away.

This specimen's treatment or condition label, interpreted: in vitro stimulation with specific CMV peptide epitopes to enrich CMV-specific T cells. This clonotype was sampled from a human donor in good health (CMV status not recorded). Some clones in this sample may be carry-over from other donors' samples. The sequence links TRBV19 to TRBJ2-1; the junction holds 9 bases that match TRBD1. This specimen consisted of cultured PBMCs, obtained from culture after CMV antigen stimulation. The nucleotide sequence reads as follows: TGTGCCAGTAGTCCCCGGTCCCGACAGGGGGACAATGAGCAGTTCTTC. It encodes CASSPRSRQGDNEQFF.